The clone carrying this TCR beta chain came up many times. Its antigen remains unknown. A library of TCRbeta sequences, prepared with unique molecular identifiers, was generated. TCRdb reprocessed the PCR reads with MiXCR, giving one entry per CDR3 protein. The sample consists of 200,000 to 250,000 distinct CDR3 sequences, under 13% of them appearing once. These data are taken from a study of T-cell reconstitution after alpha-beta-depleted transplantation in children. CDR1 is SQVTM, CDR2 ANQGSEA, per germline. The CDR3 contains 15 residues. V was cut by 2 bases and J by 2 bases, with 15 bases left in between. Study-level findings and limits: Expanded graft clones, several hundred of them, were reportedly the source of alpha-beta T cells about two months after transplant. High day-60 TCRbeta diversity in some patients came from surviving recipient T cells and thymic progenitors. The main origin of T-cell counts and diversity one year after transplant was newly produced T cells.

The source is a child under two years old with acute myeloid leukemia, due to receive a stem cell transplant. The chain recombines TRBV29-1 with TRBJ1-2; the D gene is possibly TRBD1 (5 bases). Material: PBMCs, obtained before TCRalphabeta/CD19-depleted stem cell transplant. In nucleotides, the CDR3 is TGCAGCGTTGAACCCCGGCGGGACGGAAACTATGGCTACACCTTC. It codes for CSVEPRRDGNYGYTF.